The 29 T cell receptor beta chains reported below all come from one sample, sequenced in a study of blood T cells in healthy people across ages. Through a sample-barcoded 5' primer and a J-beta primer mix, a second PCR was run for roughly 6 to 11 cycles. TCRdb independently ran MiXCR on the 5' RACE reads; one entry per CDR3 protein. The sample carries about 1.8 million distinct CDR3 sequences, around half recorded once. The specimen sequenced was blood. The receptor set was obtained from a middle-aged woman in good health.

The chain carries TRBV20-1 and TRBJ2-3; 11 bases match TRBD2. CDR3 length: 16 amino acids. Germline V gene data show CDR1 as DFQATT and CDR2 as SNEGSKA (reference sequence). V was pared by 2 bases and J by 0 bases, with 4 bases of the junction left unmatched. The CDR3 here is CSARTSGGFSTDTQYF. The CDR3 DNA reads TGCAGTGCTAGAACTAGCGGGGGCTTTAGCACAGATACGCAGTATTTT.

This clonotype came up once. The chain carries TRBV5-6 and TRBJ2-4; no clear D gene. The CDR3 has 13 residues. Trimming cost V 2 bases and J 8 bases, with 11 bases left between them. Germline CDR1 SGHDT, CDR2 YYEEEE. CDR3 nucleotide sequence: TGTGCCAGCAGCTTAACGGTGACGGACATTCAGTACTTC. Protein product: CASSLTVTDIQYF. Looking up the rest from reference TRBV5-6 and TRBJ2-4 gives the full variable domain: DAGVTQSPTHLIKTRGQQVTLRCSPKSGHDTVSWYQQALGQGPQFIFQYYEEEERQRGNFPDRFSGHQFPNYSSELNVNALLLGDSALYLCASSLTVTDIQYFGAGTRLSVL.

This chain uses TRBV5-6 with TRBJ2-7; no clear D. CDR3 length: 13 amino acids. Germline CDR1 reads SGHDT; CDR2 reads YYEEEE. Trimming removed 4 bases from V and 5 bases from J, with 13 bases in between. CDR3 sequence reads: CASSPPLGHEQYF. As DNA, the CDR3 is TGTGCCAGCAGCCCCCCCCTGGGTCACGAGCAGTACTTC.

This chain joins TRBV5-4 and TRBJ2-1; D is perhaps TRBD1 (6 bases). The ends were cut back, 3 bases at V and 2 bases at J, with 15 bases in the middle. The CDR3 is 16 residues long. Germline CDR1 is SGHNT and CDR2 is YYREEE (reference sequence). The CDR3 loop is CASSSSSGQTYNEQFF. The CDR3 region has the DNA TGTGCCAGCAGCTCTTCAAGTGGACAGACCTACAATGAGCAGTTCTTC.

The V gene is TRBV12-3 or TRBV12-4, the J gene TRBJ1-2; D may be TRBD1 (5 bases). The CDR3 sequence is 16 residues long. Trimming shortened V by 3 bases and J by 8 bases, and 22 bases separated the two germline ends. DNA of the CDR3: TGTGCCAGCAGTTTCGTTACAGGCGCCAGGGCCGGGGGCTACACCTTC. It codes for CASSFVTGARAGGYTF.

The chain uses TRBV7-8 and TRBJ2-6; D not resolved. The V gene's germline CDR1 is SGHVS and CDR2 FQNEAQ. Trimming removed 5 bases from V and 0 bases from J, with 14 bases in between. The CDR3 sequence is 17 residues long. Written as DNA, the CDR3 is TGTGCCAGCAGCACGAGCCGACTGTTCTCTGGGGCCAACGTCCTGACTTTC. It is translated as CASSTSRLFSGANVLTF. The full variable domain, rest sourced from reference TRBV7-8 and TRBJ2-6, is GAGVSQSPRYKVAKRGQDVALRCDPISGHVSLFWYQQALGQGPEFLTYFQNEAQLDKSGLPSDRFFAERPEGSVSTLKIQRTQQEDSAVYLCASSTSRLFSGANVLTFGAGSRLTVL.

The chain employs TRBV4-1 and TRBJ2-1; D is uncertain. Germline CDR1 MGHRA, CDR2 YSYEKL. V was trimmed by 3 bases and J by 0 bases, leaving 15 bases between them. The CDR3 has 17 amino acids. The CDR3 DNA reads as TGCGCCAGCAGCCAGACCCTGGAGCGACGCTCCTACAATGAGCAGTTCTTC. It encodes CASSQTLERRSYNEQFF.

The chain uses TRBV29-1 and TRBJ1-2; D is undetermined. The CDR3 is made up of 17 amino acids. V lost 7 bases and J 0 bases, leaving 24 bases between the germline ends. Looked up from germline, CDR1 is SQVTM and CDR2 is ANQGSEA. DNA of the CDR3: TGCAGCGCCGTAAGCCCAGACCGATCACCTCCTAACTATGGCTACACCTTC. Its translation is CSAVSPDRSPPNYGYTF.

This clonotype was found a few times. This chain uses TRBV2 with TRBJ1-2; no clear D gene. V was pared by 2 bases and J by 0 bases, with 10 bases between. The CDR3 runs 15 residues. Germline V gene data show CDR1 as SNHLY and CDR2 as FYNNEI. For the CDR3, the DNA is TGTGCCAGCAGTGAAAACAGCGTCTCTAACTATGGCTACACCTTC. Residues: CASSENSVSNYGYTF. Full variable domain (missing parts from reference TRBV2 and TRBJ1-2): EPEVTQTPSHQVTQMGQEVILRCVPISNHLYFYWYRQILGQKVEFLVSFYNNEISEKSEIFDDQFSVERPDGSNFTLKIRSTKLEDSAMYFCASSENSVSNYGYTFGSGTRLTVV.

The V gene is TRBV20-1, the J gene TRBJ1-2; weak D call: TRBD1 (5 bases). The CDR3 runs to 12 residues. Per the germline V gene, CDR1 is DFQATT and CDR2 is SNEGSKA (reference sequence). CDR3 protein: CRGGAANYGYTF. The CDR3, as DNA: TGCAGGGGAGGGGCGGCTAACTATGGCTACACCTTC.

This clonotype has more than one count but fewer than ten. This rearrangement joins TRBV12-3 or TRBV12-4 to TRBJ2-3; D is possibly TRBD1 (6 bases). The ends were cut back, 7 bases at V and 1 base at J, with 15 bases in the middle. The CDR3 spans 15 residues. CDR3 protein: CASTRPEGGTDTQYF. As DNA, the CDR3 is TGTGCCAGCACCCGACCCGAGGGGGGCACAGATACGCAGTATTTT.

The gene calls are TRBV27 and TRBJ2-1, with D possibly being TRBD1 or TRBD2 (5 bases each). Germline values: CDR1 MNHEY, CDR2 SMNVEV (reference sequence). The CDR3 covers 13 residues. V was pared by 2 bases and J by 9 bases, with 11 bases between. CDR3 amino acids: CASSLRGVGEQFF. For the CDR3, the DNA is TGTGCCAGCAGTTTACGAGGGGTCGGTGAGCAGTTCTTC.

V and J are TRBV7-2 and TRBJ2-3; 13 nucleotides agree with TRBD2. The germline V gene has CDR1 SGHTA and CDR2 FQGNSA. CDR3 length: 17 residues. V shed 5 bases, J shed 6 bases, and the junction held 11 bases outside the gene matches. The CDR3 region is CASSGGLAGDSWDTQYF. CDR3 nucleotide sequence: TGTGCCAGCAGCGGCGGACTAGCGGGGGATTCTTGGGATACGCAGTATTTT.

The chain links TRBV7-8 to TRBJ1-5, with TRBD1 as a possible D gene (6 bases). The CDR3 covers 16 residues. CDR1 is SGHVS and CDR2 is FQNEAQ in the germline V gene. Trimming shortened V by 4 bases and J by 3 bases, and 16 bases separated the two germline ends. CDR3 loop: CASSSRRGGVNQPQHF. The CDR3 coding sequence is TGTGCCAGCAGCTCCCGTAGGGGGGGGGTCAATCAGCCCCAGCATTTT.

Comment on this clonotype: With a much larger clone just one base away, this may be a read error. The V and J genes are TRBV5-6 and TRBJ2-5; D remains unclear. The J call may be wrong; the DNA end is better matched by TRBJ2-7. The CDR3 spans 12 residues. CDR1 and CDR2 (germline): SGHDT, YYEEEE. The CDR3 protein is CASSLRACEQYF. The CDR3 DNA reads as TGTGCCAGCAGCTTGAGGGCCTGCGAGCAGTACTTC.

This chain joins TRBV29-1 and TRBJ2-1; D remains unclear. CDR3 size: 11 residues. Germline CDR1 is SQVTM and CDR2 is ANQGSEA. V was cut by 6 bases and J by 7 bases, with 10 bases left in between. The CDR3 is CSVFGWNEQFF. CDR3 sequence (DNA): TGCAGCGTCTTTGGGTGGAATGAGCAGTTCTTC.

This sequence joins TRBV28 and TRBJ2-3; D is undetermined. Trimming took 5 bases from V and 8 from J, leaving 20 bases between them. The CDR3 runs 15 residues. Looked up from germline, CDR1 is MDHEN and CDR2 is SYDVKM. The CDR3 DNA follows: TGTGCCAGCAGTACAACCTTGGTTCCCTGGGGTACGCAGTATTTT. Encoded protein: CASSTTLVPWGTQYF.

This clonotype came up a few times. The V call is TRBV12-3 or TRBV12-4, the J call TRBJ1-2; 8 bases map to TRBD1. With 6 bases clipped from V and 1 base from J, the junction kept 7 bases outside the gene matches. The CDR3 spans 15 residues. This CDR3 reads CASSTDRGRNYGYTF. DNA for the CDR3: TGTGCCAGCAGCACCGACAGGGGACGTAACTATGGCTACACCTTC.

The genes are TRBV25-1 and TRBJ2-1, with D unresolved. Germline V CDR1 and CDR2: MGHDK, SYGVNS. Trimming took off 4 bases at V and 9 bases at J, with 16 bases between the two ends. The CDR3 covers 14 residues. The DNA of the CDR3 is TGTGCCAGCAGTGTGGAGATCTTGTCTCGTGAGCAGTTCTTC. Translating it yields CASSVEILSREQFF.

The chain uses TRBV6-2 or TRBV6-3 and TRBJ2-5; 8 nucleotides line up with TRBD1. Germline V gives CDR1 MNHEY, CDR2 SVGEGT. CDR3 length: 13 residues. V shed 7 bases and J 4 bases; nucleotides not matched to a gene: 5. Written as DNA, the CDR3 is TGTGCCAGCAAAGGACAGGGAGGAGAGACCCAGTACTTC. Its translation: CASKGQGGETQYF.

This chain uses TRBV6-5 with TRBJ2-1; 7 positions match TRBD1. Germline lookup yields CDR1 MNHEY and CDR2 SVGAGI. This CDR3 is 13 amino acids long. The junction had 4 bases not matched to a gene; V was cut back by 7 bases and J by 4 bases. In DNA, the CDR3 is TGTGCCAGCATGAGACAGGGATACAATGAGCAGTTCTTC. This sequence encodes CASMRQGYNEQFF.

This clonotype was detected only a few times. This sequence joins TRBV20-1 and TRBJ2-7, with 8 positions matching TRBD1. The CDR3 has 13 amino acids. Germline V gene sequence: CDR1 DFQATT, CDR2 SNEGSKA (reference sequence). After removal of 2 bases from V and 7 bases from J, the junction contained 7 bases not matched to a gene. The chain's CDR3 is CSARLPGGSEQYF. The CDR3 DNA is TGCAGTGCTAGACTACCAGGGGGCTCGGAGCAGTACTTC.

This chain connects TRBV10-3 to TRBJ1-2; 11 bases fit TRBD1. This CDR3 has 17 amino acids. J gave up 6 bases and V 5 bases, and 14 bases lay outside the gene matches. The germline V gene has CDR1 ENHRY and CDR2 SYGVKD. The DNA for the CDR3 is TGTGCCATCAGTCGGATCCAGGGACAGGGGGAGGTCGATGGCTACACCTTC. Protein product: CAISRIQGQGEVDGYTF.

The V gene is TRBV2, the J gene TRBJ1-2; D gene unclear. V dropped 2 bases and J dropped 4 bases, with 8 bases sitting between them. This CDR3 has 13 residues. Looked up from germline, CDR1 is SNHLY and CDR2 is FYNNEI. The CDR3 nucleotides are TGTGCCAGCAGTGAACCAGACCTCTATGGCTACACCTTC. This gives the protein CASSEPDLYGYTF.

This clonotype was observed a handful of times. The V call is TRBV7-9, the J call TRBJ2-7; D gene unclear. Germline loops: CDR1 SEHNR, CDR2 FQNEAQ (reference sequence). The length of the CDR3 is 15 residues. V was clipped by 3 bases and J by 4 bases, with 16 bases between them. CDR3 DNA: TGTGCCAGCAGCTTCCAGCAACTTACCTTTTACGAGCAGTACTTC. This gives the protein CASSFQQLTFYEQYF.

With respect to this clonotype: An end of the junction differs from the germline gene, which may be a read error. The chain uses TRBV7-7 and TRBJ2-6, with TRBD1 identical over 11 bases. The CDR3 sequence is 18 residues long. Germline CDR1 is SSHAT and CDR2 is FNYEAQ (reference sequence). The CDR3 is CASSLGQGDHSGANVLTF. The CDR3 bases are TGTGCTAGCAGCTTGGGACAGGGGGACCACTCTGGGGCCAACGTCCTGACTTTC.

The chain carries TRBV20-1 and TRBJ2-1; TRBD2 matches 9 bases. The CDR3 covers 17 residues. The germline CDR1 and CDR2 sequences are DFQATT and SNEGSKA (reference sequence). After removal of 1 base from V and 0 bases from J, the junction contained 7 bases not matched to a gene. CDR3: CSARANLAGDSYNEQFF. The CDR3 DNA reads TGCAGTGCTAGAGCTAATTTAGCGGGAGACTCCTACAATGAGCAGTTCTTC.

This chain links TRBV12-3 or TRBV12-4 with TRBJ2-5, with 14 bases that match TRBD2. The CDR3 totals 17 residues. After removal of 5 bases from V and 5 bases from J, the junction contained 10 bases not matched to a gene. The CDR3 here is CASSRRLAGGPRETQYF. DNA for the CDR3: TGTGCCAGCAGTCGAAGACTAGCGGGGGGGCCTCGTGAGACCCAGTACTTC.

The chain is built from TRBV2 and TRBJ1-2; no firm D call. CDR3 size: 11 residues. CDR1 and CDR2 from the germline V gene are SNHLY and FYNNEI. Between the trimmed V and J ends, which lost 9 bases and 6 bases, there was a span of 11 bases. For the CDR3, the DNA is TGTGCCAGTATGAGAGGCAATGGCTACACCTTC. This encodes CASMRGNGYTF.